These 12 T cell receptor beta chains were sequenced from one sample in a study of vaccination and CD4 T cells after COVID-19. The study sequenced cultured CD4+ T cell DNA using the Oncomine TCR Beta short-read assay. In TCRdb, the PCR reads were re-called with MiXCR into one record per CDR3 protein. The sample carries over 10,000 distinct CDR3 sequences, around 50% recorded once. No antigen has been assigned to these receptors. As to treatment: 10-day PBMC culture with coronavirus spike peptide pools or control peptides (ViraFEST assay). The sequencing input was CD4+ T cells from blood, cultured in vitro. Source of these receptors: a human donor who had recovered from COVID-19.

The chain employs TRBV2 and TRBJ1-5, with TRBD1 as a possible D gene (5 bases). The germline V gene encodes CDR1 SNHLY and CDR2 FYNNEI. V lost 6 bases to trimming and J lost 1 base, with 7 bases between them. The CDR3 is 13 residues long. The chain's CDR3 is CASSRDSNQPQHF. CDR3 nucleotide sequence: TGTGCCAGCAGCCGGGACAGCAATCAGCCCCAGCATTTT. The whole variable domain, filled in from reference TRBV2 and TRBJ1-5, reads EPEVTQTPSHQVTQMGQEVILRCVPISNHLYFYWYRQILGQKVEFLVSFYNNEISEKSEIFDDQFSVERPDGSNFTLKIRSTKLEDSAMYFCASSRDSNQPQHFGDGTRLSIL.

This clonotype was recorded once. This CDR3 is CASSRGGDTESPLHF. The DNA for the CDR3 is TGTGCCAGCAGTCGGGGGGGAGATACAGAATCACCCCTCCACTTT. This chain uses TRBV5-4 with TRBJ1-6; TRBD1 is a possible D gene (5 bases). The CDR3 is 15 amino acids. From germline, CDR1 is SGHNT and CDR2 YYREEE (reference sequence). V shed 5 bases and J shed 10 bases, with 19 bases lying between them.

This clonotype was found a few times. V and J are TRBV27 and TRBJ2-2, with 8 bases aligning to TRBD1. After removal of 7 bases from V and 4 bases from J, the junction contained 8 bases not matched to a gene. Germline V gene sequence: CDR1 MNHEY, CDR2 SMNVEV (reference sequence). CDR3 length: 15 residues. The CDR3: CASTPGQVVTGELFF. In nucleotides, the CDR3 is TGTGCCAGCACTCCGGGACAGGTTGTCACCGGGGAGCTGTTTTTT.

J is TRBJ1-3 and V is TRBV7-8; D might be TRBD1 (6 bases). This CDR3 has 15 amino acids. V lost 5 bases, J lost 0 bases, and 11 bases lay in between. Germline loops: CDR1 SGHVS, CDR2 FQNEAQ. The CDR3 reads CASSRTGISGNTIYF. As DNA, the CDR3 is TGTGCCAGCAGCCGAACAGGGATCTCTGGAAACACCATATATTTT.

The chain employs TRBV15 and TRBJ2-5; weak D call: TRBD2 (6 bases). CDR1 LNHNV and CDR2 YYDKDF come from the germline V gene (reference sequence). The CDR3 is made up of 14 amino acids. V lost 3 bases and J lost 1, with 9 bases in between. The CDR3 reads CATSSLSGQETQYF. The CDR3, as DNA: TGTGCCACCAGCAGTCTTAGCGGCCAAGAGACCCAGTACTTC. The full variable domain, its missing parts supplied by reference TRBV15 and TRBJ2-5, is DAMVIQNPRYQVTQFGKPVTLSCSQTLNHNVMYWYQQKSSQAPKLLFHYYDKDFNNEADTPDNFQSRRPNTSFCFLDIRSPGLGDTAMYLCATSSLSGQETQYFGPGTRLLVL.

V and J are TRBV20-1 and TRBJ2-7; 9 bases match TRBD1. The length of the CDR3 is 15 residues. V was pared by 5 bases and J by 2 bases, with 10 bases of the junction left unmatched. Per germline, CDR1 DFQATT and CDR2 SNEGSKA (reference sequence). The CDR3 DNA reads as TGCAGTGCTCCCCCTCGGACAGGGGTCCCCTACGAGCAGTACTTC. Translated: CSAPPRTGVPYEQYF.

In this sample, this clonotype turned up a few times. The V gene is TRBV27, the J gene TRBJ1-2, with 8 bases matching TRBD1. The CDR3 extends over 15 amino acids. From germline, CDR1 is MNHEY and CDR2 SMNVEV (reference sequence). V lost 6 bases, J lost 5 bases, and 11 bases stayed unmatched. CDR3 DNA sequence: TGTGCCAGCAGCCGTCAGGCAGGGGGCCCATATGGCTACACCTTC. Its protein is CASSRQAGGPYGYTF.

The chain links TRBV4-1 to TRBJ1-6, with D possibly TRBD1 on 6 matching bases. The CDR3 totals 15 residues. Germline CDR1 and CDR2: MGHRA and YSYEKL. The germline V and J ends were trimmed by 6 bases and 7 bases, with 16 bases remaining between them. CDR3 residues: CASSLRQVANSPLHF. Here the CDR3 DNA reads TGCGCCAGCAGTCTACGACAGGTAGCCAATTCACCCCTCCACTTT.

The table lists this clonotype with a few counts. The chain joins TRBV19 to TRBJ2-2; D not certain. Trimming took 8 bases from V and 6 from J, leaving 10 bases between them. The length of the CDR3 is 12 residues. CDR1 and CDR2 (germline): LNHDA, SQIVND (reference sequence). CDR3: CASSLGAGELFF. The CDR3 bases are TGTGCCAGTTCGCTTGGGGCCGGGGAGCTGTTTTTT.

The J gene is TRBJ1-1, the V gene TRBV29-1, with a tentative D call TRBD1 (5 bases). The germline V and J ends were trimmed by 4 bases and 3 bases, with 9 bases remaining between them. Looked up from germline, CDR1 is SQVTM and CDR2 is ANQGSEA. This CDR3 has 12 residues. The CDR3 DNA follows: TGCAGCGTTGGACGAGGGGACACTGAAGCTTTCTTT. Amino acid sequence: CSVGRGDTEAFF.

V is TRBV27 and J is TRBJ1-5; 7 bases align to TRBD1. The germline gives CDR1 MNHEY, CDR2 SMNVEV (reference sequence). Unmatched junction bases numbered 4, after V lost 4 bases and J lost 7 bases. The CDR3 runs to 13 residues. As DNA, the CDR3 is TGTGCCAGCAGTTACAGGGGTAGCCAGCCCCAGCATTTT. It is translated as CASSYRGSQPQHF.

The gene calls are TRBV6-1 and TRBJ2-6, with no clear D. Looked up from germline, CDR1 is MNHNS and CDR2 is SASEGT. The V end was cut by 8 bases, the J end by 1 base, with 0 bases between. This CDR3 contains 11 residues. CDR3 loop: CASSGANVLTF. CDR3 nucleotides: TGTGCCAGCTCTGGGGCCAACGTCCTGACTTTC.